This TCR beta chain was sequenced for a study of CD4 T cells in relation to SARS-CoV-2 and coronaviruses. The unexposed donors gave CD4+ T cells in about 2010-2019, prior to COVID-19. After about ten days of culture, CD4+ T cells were isolated. Cultures held some 1.8 million PBMCs per well with about 10 IU/ml IL-2. Concerning this clone itself: Its cognate antigen is unknown.

Some clones are missing from TCRdb's copy, which holds only in-frame ones; the method was immunoSEQ multiplex PCR. The table includes 16,000 or so clones, around 73% detected once. The sequence came from a human donor in good health. The material sequenced was CD4+ T cells from PBMCs, cultured in vitro.

CDR3 protein: CASSIMGTGLYEQYF. CDR3 nucleotides: TGTGCCAGTAGTATAATGGGGACAGGGCTGTACGAGCAGTACTTC. This chain connects TRBV19 to TRBJ2-7; 9 nucleotides line up with TRBD1. The germline gives CDR1 LNHDA, CDR2 SQIVND (reference sequence). V was pared by 2 bases and J by 4 bases, with 6 bases of the junction left unmatched. The CDR3 contains 15 residues. The whole variable domain, remainder taken from reference TRBV19 and TRBJ2-7, is DGGITQSPKYLFRKEGQNVTLSCEQNLNHDAMYWYRQDPGQGLRLIYYSQIVNDFQKGDIAEGYSVSREKKESFPLTVTSAQKNPTAFYLCASSIMGTGLYEQYFGPGTRLTVT.